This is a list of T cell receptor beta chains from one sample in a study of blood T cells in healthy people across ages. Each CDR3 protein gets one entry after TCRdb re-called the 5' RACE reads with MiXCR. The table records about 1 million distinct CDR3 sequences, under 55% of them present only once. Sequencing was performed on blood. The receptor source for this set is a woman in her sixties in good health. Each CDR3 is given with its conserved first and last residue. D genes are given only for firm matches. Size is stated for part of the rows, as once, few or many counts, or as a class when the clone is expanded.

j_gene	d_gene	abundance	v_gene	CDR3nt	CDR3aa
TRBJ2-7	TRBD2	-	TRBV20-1	TGCAGTGCTAGCCGACTAGCGGGAGAGGGGGTGGGCTACGAGCAGTACTTC	CSASRLAGEGVGYEQYF
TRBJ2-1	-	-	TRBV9	TGTGCCAGCAGCCAGGACTTAAACAATGAGCAGTTCTTC	CASSQDLNNEQFF
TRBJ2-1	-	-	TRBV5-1	TGCGCCAGCAGCTTGGAAGACTATCGCCCCTACAATGAGCAGTTCTTC	CASSLEDYRPYNEQFF
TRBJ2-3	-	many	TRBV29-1	TGCAGCGTTGAATGGCAGGGGCGCACAGATACGCAGTATTTT	CSVEWQGRTDTQYF
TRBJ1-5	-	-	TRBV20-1	TGCAGTGCTTCCGGGTCTTTGGGGGGTCAGCCCCAGCATTTT	CSASGSLGGQPQHF
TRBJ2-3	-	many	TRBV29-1	TGCAGCGTTGTGGTGTTAGGAGGAGATACGCAGTATTTT	CSVVVLGGDTQYF
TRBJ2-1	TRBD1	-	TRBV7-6	TGTGCCAGCAGCTTAGCGGGGTCAGGGGGCGGTTTTTACAATGAGCAGTTCTTC	CASSLAGSGGGFYNEQFF
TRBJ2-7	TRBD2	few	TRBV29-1	TGCAGCGTTGGGGGCCGGACTAGCGGGAGATCCTACGAGCAGTACTTC	CSVGGRTSGRSYEQYF
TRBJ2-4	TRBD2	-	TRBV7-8	TGTGCCAGCAGCTCTAGAGAGGGAGGGCAGGGAGACATTCAGTACTTC	CASSSREGGQGDIQYF
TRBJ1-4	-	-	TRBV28	TGTGCCAGCGAGATCGGAGGAGAAAGTGAAAAACTGTTTTTT	CASEIGGESEKLFF
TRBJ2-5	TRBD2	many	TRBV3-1	TGTGCCAGCAGCCAAGTGTCTAGCGGGACGTACCAAGAGACCCAGTACTTC	CASSQVSSGTYQETQYF
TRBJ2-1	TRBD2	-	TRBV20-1	TGCAGTGCCCCCCGACTAGCGGGAGGCAACAATGAGCAGTTCTTC	CSAPRLAGGNNEQFF
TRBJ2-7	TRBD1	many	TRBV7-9	TGTGCCAGCAGCTTAGCGCAGGGGGTCGGACAAACCTACGAGCAGTACTTC	CASSLAQGVGQTYEQYF
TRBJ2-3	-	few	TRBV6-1	TGTGCCAGCAGTGAAGGAATAGGATCTGGAGATACGCAGTATTTT	CASSEGIGSGDTQYF
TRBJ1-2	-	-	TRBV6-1	TGTGCCAGCAGTGAATCTGGGACCGCCTATGGCTACACCTTC	CASSESGTAYGYTF
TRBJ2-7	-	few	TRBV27	TGTGCCAGCAGTTCCAGAGTGTACAATGAGCAGTACTTC	CASSSRVYNEQYF
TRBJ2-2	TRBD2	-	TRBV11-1	TGTGCCAACAGCTTGTTAGCGGGAGGAGGGACCGGGGAGCTGTTTTTT	CANSLLAGGGTGELFF
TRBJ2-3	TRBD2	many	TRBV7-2	TGTGCCAGCAGCCAACTGCTAGCGGGAGGGACAGATACGCAGTATTTT	CASSQLLAGGTDTQYF
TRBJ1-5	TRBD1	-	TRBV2	TGTGCCAGCAGCAACAACAGGGGGGGCAATCAGCCCCAGCATTTT	CASSNNRGGNQPQHF
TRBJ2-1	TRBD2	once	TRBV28	TGTGCCAGCAGTCCCGACGGACTAGCGGGAGGCCCGACTTACAATGAGCAGTTCTTC	CASSPDGLAGGPTYNEQFF
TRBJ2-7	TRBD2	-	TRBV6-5	TGTGCCAGCAGTGCACGGACTAGCAACTACGAGCAGTACTTC	CASSARTSNYEQYF
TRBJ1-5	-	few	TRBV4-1	TGCGCCAGCAGCCAAGCCTCAGCTAGCAATCAGCCCCAGCATTTT	CASSQASASNQPQHF
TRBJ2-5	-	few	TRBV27	TGTGCCAGCAGTGATATGGAGACCCAGTACTTC	CASSDMETQYF
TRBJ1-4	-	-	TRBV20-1	TGCAGTGCGCGGGGGGGCAGTGAAAAACTGTTTTTT	CSARGGSEKLFF
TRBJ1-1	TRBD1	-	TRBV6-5	TGTGCCAGCTTAGGGACAGGGAGGACTGAAGCTTTCTTT	CASLGTGRTEAFF
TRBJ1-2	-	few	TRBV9	TGTGCCAGCAAAGAATCGTCTACTAACTATGGCTACACCTTC	CASKESSTNYGYTF
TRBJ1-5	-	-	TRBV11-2	TGCGCCAGCAGCTTAGAATCAAGCCAGCCCCAGCATTTT	CASSLESSQPQHF
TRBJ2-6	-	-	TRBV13	TGTGCCAGCAGCTTAGGGGAGACTGGGGCCAACGTCCTGACTTTC	CASSLGETGANVLTF
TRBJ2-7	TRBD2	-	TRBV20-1	TGCAGTGCTAGGGGGACTAGCGGGAGTTACGAGCAGTACTTC	CSARGTSGSYEQYF
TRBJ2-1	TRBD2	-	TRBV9	TGTGCCAGCAGCGTAGGACTAGCGGGAGCCTGGGATGAGCAGTTCTTC	CASSVGLAGAWDEQFF
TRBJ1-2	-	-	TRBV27	TGTGCCAGCAGTTTATCGATAGGGACTGTCTGGTATGGCTACACCTTC	CASSLSIGTVWYGYTF
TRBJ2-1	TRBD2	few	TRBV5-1	TGCGCCAGCAGCACCAGGGAGGGCACCTACAATGAGCAGTTCTTC	CASSTREGTYNEQFF
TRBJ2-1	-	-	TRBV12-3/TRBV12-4	TGTGCCAGCAGCGACATGGTGGGATTATCCCAACAAGAGACCCAGTTCTTC	CASSDMVGLSQQETQFF
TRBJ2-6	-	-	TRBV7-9	TGTGCCAGCCAAGTCTCTGGGGCCAACGTCCTGACTTTC	CASQVSGANVLTF
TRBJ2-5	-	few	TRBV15	TGTGCCACCAGCAGAGATGGGGGACCACAGTACTTC	CATSRDGGPQYF
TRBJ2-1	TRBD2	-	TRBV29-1	TGCAGCGTTGAAGATCTAACCCCCGGGACTAGCGGGAGATCCAATGAGCAGTTCTTC	CSVEDLTPGTSGRSNEQFF
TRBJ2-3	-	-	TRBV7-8	TGTGCCAGCAACGGGTTGCGCACAGATACGCAGTATTTT	CASNGLRTDTQYF
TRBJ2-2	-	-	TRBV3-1	TGTGCCAGCAGCCCCCCTTCCCCTTACACCGGGGAGCTGTTTTTT	CASSPPSPYTGELFF
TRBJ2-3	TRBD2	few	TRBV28	TGTGCCAGCAGTCCGGCGGGGGGCCCGGTCACAGATACGCAGTATTTT	CASSPAGGPVTDTQYF
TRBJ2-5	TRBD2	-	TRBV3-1	TGTGCCAGCAGCCAAACTAGCGGGAGTCTCGACGGGCAGTACTTC	CASSQTSGSLDGQYF
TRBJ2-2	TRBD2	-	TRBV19	TGTGCCAGTAGTCTCAACCTAGCGGGAGCAACCGGGGAGCTGTTTTTT	CASSLNLAGATGELFF
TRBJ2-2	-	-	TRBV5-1	TGCGCCAGCAGCTTAGGACTCAGCCTGATGACGAACACCGGGGAGCTGTTTTTT	CASSLGLSLMTNTGELFF
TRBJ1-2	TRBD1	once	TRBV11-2	TGTGCCAGCAGCTTAGGGGGACAGGGCGTCTATGGCTACACCTTC	CASSLGGQGVYGYTF
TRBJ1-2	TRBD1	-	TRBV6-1	TGTGCCAGCAGTGTCACCGGGACAGGGCGCCACTATGGCTACACCTTC	CASSVTGTGRHYGYTF
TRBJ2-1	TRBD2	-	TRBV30	TGTGCCTCCGGGTTTGGGACTAGCGGCGTGAGCGCCTACAATGAGCAGTTCTTC	CASGFGTSGVSAYNEQFF
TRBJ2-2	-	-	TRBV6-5	TGTGCCAGCAGTCACCTGGGGAAACCCGGGGAGCTGTTTTTT	CASSHLGKPGELFF
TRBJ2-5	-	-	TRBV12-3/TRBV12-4	TGTGCCAGCAGTTTGGGCAGGGGAGTTGCCGAGACCCAGTACTTC	CASSLGRGVAETQYF
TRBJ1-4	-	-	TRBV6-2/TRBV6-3	TGTGCCAGCAGCGATACAGGGCGGCCAGGTGAAAAACTGTTTTTT	CASSDTGRPGEKLFF